The clone carrying this TCR beta chain was observed a single time. Authors' processing steps: Using reference gene primer amplification, nucleated cell counts were estimated. The data were produced by immunoSEQ multiplex PCR, yet TCRdb's version contains in-frame clones alone and is incomplete. Clone size and the V and J calls come from that table; the DNA yielded D and trimming. This sample has tens of thousands of clones, with 75% to 90% found just once. Trimming removed 7 bases from V and 0 bases from J; junction bases left unmatched: 4. The CDR3 loop spans 15 amino acids. The germline CDR1 and CDR2 sequences are SNHLY and FYNNEI. The data derive from a study of blood T cell repertoires in COVID-19. Study context: The samples span acute and convalescent COVID-19 from the United States, Italy and Spain. PBMCs, B-cell-depleted T cells, or T cells were the source of the cDNA or gDNA that made up the material.

The sequencing sample was made of peripheral blood. The receptor was derived from a woman aged 55-70 years with active COVID-19. V is TRBV2 and J is TRBJ2-7; 12 bases match TRBD2. CDR3 residues: CASTRLAGVSYEQYF. CDR3 nucleotide sequence: TGTGCCAGCACTAGACTAGCGGGGGTCTCCTACGAGCAGTACTTC.